This T cell receptor (beta chain) was observed in a study of shared clonotypes between healthy human individuals. This clone was seen more than once but under ten times. Its target is not known. Naive CD8 cells comprised CD45RO-negative, CCR7-positively selected cells, excluding terminally differentiated effector memory CD45RA+ cells. Overall study results and limits: Sequencing depth was a factor that was expected to affect clonotype sharing among donors. Lower generation probabilities were found for non-shared clonotypes than for those shared by all four donors.

Study processing details: Junction-only sequences without quality scores came from ImmunoSEQ, so filtering differed. The method was immunoSEQ multiplex PCR; TCRdb's version includes in-frame clones alone and lacks a portion of them. V, J and clone size are those of that table, while D and trimming were read from the DNA. The sample has more than 550,000 clones; about 90% are singletons. Germline CDR1 reads SEHNR; CDR2 reads FQNEAQ (reference sequence). Trimming took off 2 bases at V and 2 bases at J, with 6 bases between the two ends. The CDR3 runs to 13 residues. The V and J genes are TRBV7-9 and TRBJ1-1; D ambiguous. This TCR was sampled from a man aged 25-45 years in good health. The sample comprised naive CD8+ T cells sorted from blood. CDR3 amino acids: CASSLSGNTEAFF. CDR3 nucleotides: TGTGCCAGCAGCTTATCAGGAAACACTGAAGCTTTCTTT. The full variable domain, its missing parts supplied by reference TRBV7-9 and TRBJ1-1, is DTGVSQNPRHKITKRGQNVTFRCDPISEHNRLYWYRQTLGQGPEFLTYFQNEAQLEKSRLLSDRFSAERPKGSFSTLEIQRTEQGDSAMYLCASSLSGNTEAFFGQGTRLTVV.